The text below deals with one T cell receptor (beta chain). The specificity of this receptor is unknown. Per-nucleotide qualities are absent, and no much larger clonotype sits a single base away. The library came from the immunoSEQ multiplex PCR assay. A mixture of 60 forward primers for TCR Vbeta segments and 13 reverse primers for TCR Jbeta segments was used in the multiplex PCR. Amplification of the CDR3 region of rearranged TCR beta genes was performed with a multiplex PCR assay on genomic DNA. Amplified TCR beta libraries were sequenced as 87-base-pair reads on the Illumina HiSeq System. On the authors' methods: Across the 670 or so repertoires, a later analysis counted roughly 84 million unique TCR beta chains, 9.5 million to 12 million of which were shared by at least two donors. To remove PCR and sequencing errors, raw reads were error-corrected and collapsed into unique sequences using a nearest-neighbor algorithm that merged closely related sequences. Alignment of CDR3 sequences to IMGT reference sequences was used to assign V, D and J gene segments. Each retained sequence needed at least a six-nucleotide match to both a V gene segment and a J gene segment. A rearrangement counted as productive if the CDR3 had no stop codons and remained in frame with V and J, and every other rearrangement counted as non-productive. CDR3 was defined by IMGT convention, running from the second conserved V-encoded cysteine to the conserved J-encoded phenylalanine. The earlier analysis of some 540 of the donors excluded any sequence lacking an unambiguous match to a single V gene segment. In an earlier analysis of 450 to 750 of the donors, a V segment was called functional when productive rearrangements were above 56.7%, and segregating when the standard deviation between donors exceeded 5%. To diagnose cytomegalovirus status from the catalog of TCR beta chain sequences, a statistical classification framework was built. V and J gene assignment, in a later analysis, came from comparing TCR nucleotide sequences with IMGT/GENE-DB human TR gene sequences. A later analysis assigned CDR3 sequences and most-parsimonious VDJ recombination scenarios with the TCRdist pipeline. In a later analysis, each TCR beta chain was defined by its CDR3 amino acid sequence together with its V-gene family, and reads without a unique V-gene family were excluded. A later analysis removed over 500 highly shared, low-generation-probability nucleotide sequences to deal with suspected cross-contamination and a sequencing artifact. In a later analysis, a clonal expansion index for each public chain was calculated from normalized within-repertoire ranks of inferred template counts. A later analysis computed generation probabilities with a VDJ recombination model fitted to out-of-frame rearrangements, and checked the results against IGoR. In a later analysis, hypergeometric tests were used to score TCR-TCR, TCR-HLA and TCR-CMV co-occurrence, with a repertoire-size bias correction applied to TCR pairs. In a later analysis, false discovery rates were estimated by permuting HLA or CMV assignments 20 times. In a later analysis, co-occurring TCRs were grouped using DBSCAN, with TCRdist sequence similarity added in when clustering inside HLA-allele-positive subsets. Repertoires with fewer than 30,000 or more than 120,000 public chains, plus five repertoires with anomalous nucleotide sharing, were excluded from co-occurrence clustering. Entries here come from immuneACCESS through TCRdb and include only in-frame sequences with V and J called. Some clones fail to appear in such tables; in the studies checked, an unresolved V gene covers under half of the shortfall, and the cause of the remainder is unknown. From that table come the V and J calls and clone size; the DNA was used to work out D and trimming. The sample includes about 200,000 clones, with 82% observed a single time. The ten largest make up 0.08% to 0.1% of the sample.

The sample is drawn from a study of cytomegalovirus exposure and HLA in healthy donors (dated by TCRdb to the late 2010s). Turning to the overall study: An earlier analysis of approximately 640 of the donors reported approximately 270 Gb of sequence data and roughly 110 million unique TCR beta sequences from roughly 200 million T cells. An early release that covered fewer than 750 HLA-typed donors contained around 300 gigabases of sequencing data and tens of millions of unique TCR sequences. Of the approximately 400 genotyped donors, approximately 83% fell in the genetic ancestry cluster associated with self-reported Caucasian donors. The study aimed to test whether cataloging public T cell receptors could reveal signatures of past pathogen exposure. The study profiled the T cell repertoires of under 850 subjects by immunosequencing and related them to cytomegalovirus serostatus. Besides the first cohort of about 730 subjects, a separate validation cohort made up of 120 different subjects was used. To predict cytomegalovirus infection status, the study combined high-throughput TCR immunosequencing, statistical association of individual TCRs with disease status, and machine learning. In a later analysis, previously published TCR beta repertoires from hundreds of donors were re-analyzed and high-resolution HLA genotyping was added so that TCR occurrence patterns could be studied. Rather than drawing on any new phenotypic data, the later analysis identified candidate immune exposures from TCR beta sequences and the way those sequences occurred across donors. In an earlier analysis of 500 to 650 of the donors, high-throughput TCR beta sequencing was used to judge whether each TCR beta V gene segment behaved as functional or pseudogenic. Donor age, sex, ethnicity and CMV serostatus were compiled together with the repertoire data. A later genetic analysis used genome-wide SNP genotypes for about three fifths of the 666 donors, treating that subset as a discovery cohort. All discovery cohort repertoires had been generated on a single sequencing platform. Both class I and class II loci were covered by HLA typing, at four-digit resolution. Typing coverage varied by locus: roughly 629-630 donors for A, B, C, DRB1 and DQB1; approximately 500 for DQA1; about 590 for DPA1; approximately 490 for DPB1. Five DR-DQ haplotypes were treated as single units for association and clustering because of strong linkage in the cohort. Among roughly 400 genotyped donors of the cohort, an average of approximately 240,000 unique TCR beta nucleotide sequences was sequenced per donor, of which about 20% were non-productive. Overall study results and their limits: Because HLA typing was missing for some donors at each locus, association tests included only the typed subset. According to a later analysis, parvovirus B19, influenza, CMV and Epstein-Barr virus appeared linked to several top co-occurrence clusters. The classifier was reported to diagnose cytomegalovirus status with high specificity and sensitivity in both the original cohort and the validation cohort. Sequencing depth was assumed to be roughly uniform across donors in the presence/absence analyses, though that assumption may not hold. The earlier analysis of approximately 590 of the donors excluded some 16 rarely observed V segments, including chromosome 9 orphons, because counts were too low. Strong co-occurrence of HLA alleles, especially DR and DQ, made assigning TCR associations to individual alleles difficult. Compared with the roughly 670-donor mean, donors in an Asian-associated ancestry cluster had fewer N-insertions in productive TCRs, according to a later genetic analysis. A cluster of highly shared sequence variants was judged likely to represent a technical artifact of the sequencing pipeline. It was suggested by the authors that the approach could potentially be generalized to other disease states and immunological phenotypes. In a later genetic analysis, a missense DCLRE1C variant was associated with V-gene and J-gene trimming of TCR beta chains, and the association was replicated in an independent cohort. The study gave a list of around 170 TCR beta chains associated with cytomegalovirus. A further reported finding was that TCR beta sequences accurately predicted the HLA-A and HLA-B alleles for most subjects in the first cohort. Immune exposure information for the cohort was limited to CMV serostatus. In this cohort, only TCR beta chains were sequenced, and detectable features were limited by the absence of alpha or paired-chain data. Most TCR sequences were seen in very few donors, while some public TCRs were found in many individuals. In a later analysis, 16,951 TCR beta sequences were associated with specific HLA alleles at a false discovery rate of 0.05. In a later analysis, HLA-associated TCR beta chains showed more clonal expansion and lower generation probabilities than non-associated chains that were equally common. A few of the identified cytomegalovirus-associated TCR beta chains were confirmed in vitro to be specific for cytomegalovirus antigens. Linkage disequilibrium might explain the correlated functional status among segregating V segments, but an unknown experimental factor could not be ruled out. An earlier analysis of 587 of the donors showed that most TCR beta V segments appeared in productive rearrangements either about 87% or about 30% of the time, which broadly matched IMGT annotations. In a later analysis, most CMV-associated TCR beta chains were found to appear HLA-restricted, with HLA associations seemingly driven largely by CMV exposure. In a later analysis, TCR association rates were found to vary across HLA loci, with the most associated TCRs seen for DRB1 alleles and the fewest for HLA-C alleles.

The cohort consisted of 600 to 750 healthy bone marrow donors. At the time of sampling, every cohort member was nominally healthy, though immune exposures that went unrecorded were likely present. The donor tested CMV seronegative, placing the donor among the 350 to 400 seronegative members of the cohort. A peripheral blood sample was collected from each donor, and TCR beta sequencing was performed on peripheral blood mononuclear cells. The Qiagen DNeasy Blood Extraction Kit was used to extract genomic DNA from the blood cell samples. The clonotype comes from a boy younger than 10 in good health and CMV-seronegative. Specimen: PBMCs.

The nucleotide sequence reads as follows: TGTGCCAGCTCACCTCGGACAGGGGGAAATTCACCCCTCCACTTT. This gives the protein CASSPRTGGNSPLHF. This receptor chain uses TRBV18 and TRBJ1-6; 10 middle bases align to TRBD1. Here V drops 3 bases and J drops 7 bases, and the junction holds 3 bases not matched to any gene. For CDR1 and CDR2, the germline V gene lists KGHSH and LQKENI. The CDR3 measures 15 amino acids from cysteine to phenylalanine. Only the CDR3 portion is preserved as DNA: 45 bases, with reading frame beginning at the first base.